This T cell receptor beta chain derives from a study of control samples from healthy donors and cancer patients. The CDR3 is made up of 14 amino acids. Germline lookup yields CDR1 SGHRS and CDR2 YFSETQ. V lost 3 bases to trimming and J lost 4 bases, with 13 bases between them. TCRdb's copy holds only in-frame clones and misses some; the assay was immunoSEQ multiplex PCR. The data contain some 130,000 clones, about nine tenths of them singletons. The genes are TRBV5-1 and TRBJ1-1; no reliable D call. The sequence derives from a man aged 35-49 years in good health. Sequenced input: blood. The CDR3, as DNA: TGCGCCAGCAGCTCGGAATCCTCAGGCACTGAAGCTTTCTTT. This encodes CASSSESSGTEAFF.